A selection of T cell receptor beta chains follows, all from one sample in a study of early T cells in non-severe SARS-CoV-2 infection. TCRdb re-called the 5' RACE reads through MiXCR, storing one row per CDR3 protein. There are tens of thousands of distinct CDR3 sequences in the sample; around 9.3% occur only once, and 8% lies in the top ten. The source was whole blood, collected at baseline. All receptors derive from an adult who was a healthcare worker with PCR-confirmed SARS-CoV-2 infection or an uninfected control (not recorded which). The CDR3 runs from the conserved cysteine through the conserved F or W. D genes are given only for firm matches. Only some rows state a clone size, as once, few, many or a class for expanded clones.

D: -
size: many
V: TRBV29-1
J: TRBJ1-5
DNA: TGCAGCGTTGCGGGAGGCCCAGGGCAGCCCCAGCATTTT
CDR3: CSVAGGPGQPQHF

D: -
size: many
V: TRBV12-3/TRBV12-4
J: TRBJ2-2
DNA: TGTGCCAGCAGTCTGGAGCCCGGGGAGCTGTTTTTT
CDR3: CASSLEPGELFF

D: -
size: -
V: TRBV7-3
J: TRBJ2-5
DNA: TGTGCCAGCAGCTTAATTGCTGGGGGGCCAGAGACCCAGTACTTC
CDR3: CASSLIAGGPETQYF

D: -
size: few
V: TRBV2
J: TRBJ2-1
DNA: TGTGCCAGCAGTCTCCAGGGTATTTACAATGAGCAGTTCTTC
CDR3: CASSLQGIYNEQFF

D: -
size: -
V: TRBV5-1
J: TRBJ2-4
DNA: TGCGCCAGCAGCTTGGATTCTAGCCTGGGAAACATTCAGTACTTC
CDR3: CASSLDSSLGNIQYF

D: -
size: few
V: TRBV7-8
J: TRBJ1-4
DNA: TGTGCCAGCAGCTTTTCAGAGTCTGAAAAACTGTTTTTT
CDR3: CASSFSESEKLFF

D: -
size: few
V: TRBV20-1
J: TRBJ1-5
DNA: TGCAGTGCTAGAGGGGGGAGCAATCAGCCCCAGCATTTT
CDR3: CSARGGSNQPQHF

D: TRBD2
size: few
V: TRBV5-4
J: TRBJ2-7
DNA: TGTGCCAGCAGCTCGAGCCCCAGCGGGGGGGCCTACGAGCAGTACTTC
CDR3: CASSSSPSGGAYEQYF

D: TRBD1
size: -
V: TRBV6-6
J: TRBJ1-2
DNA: TGTGCCAGCAGTTACAGCAGGGGGATCTATGGCTACACCTTC
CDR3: CASSYSRGIYGYTF

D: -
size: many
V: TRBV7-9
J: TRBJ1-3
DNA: TGTGCCACGGATGGGGGCTACTCTGGAAACACCATATATTTT
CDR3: CATDGGYSGNTIYF

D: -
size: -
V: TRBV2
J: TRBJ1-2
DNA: TGTGCCAGCAGTCCCACAGGGCAACCTATCTATGGCTACACCTTC
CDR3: CASSPTGQPIYGYTF

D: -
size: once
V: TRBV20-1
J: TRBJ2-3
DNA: TGCAGTGCACGCCGTAGGACCTACACAGATACGCAGTATTTT
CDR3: CSARRRTYTDTQYF

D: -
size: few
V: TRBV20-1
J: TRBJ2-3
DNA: TGCAGTGTTTCGCAAGCTAGCACAGATACGCAGTATTTT
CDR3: CSVSQASTDTQYF

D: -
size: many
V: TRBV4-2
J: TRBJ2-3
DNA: TGTGCCAGCAGCCAAGATCGCAGAGTCACAGATACGCAGTATTTT
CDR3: CASSQDRRVTDTQYF

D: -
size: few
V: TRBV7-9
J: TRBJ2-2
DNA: TGTGCCAGCACCTGGAAGGGGCCGAACACCGGGGAGCTGTTTTTT
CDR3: CASTWKGPNTGELFF

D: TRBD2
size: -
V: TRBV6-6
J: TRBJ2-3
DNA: TGTGCCAGCAGTTACCGACTAGCCGGTACGCAGTATTTT
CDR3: CASSYRLAGTQYF

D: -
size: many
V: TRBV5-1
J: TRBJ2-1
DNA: TGCGCCAGCAGCTTGGCCCAGATCTACAATGAGCAGTTCTTC
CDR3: CASSLAQIYNEQFF

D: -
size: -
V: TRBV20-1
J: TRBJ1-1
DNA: TGCAGTGCTAGAGAACTAACAGGGTTTTCGCAGGCTCCGACGTTT
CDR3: CSARELTGFSQAPTF

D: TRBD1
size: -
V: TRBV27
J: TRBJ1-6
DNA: TGTGCCAGCAGTTACTCAGGGGGGTCTCCCCTCCACTTT
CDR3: CASSYSGGSPLHF

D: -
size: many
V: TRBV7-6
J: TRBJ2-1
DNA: TGTGCCAGCAGCCACCAGGGCAATGAGCAGTTCTTC
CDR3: CASSHQGNEQFF

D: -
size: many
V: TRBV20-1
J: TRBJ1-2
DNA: TGCAGTGCTAGAGATGTGGCCAGGGTCAGTGGCTACACCTTC
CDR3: CSARDVARVSGYTF

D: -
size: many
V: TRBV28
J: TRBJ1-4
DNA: TGTGCCAGCAGTTCTCAGGGGATTCAAAATGAAAAACTGTTTTTT
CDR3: CASSSQGIQNEKLFF

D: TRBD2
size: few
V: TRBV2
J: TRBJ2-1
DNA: TGTGCCAGCAGTCGACTAGCGGGCTACAATGAGCAGTTCTTC
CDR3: CASSRLAGYNEQFF

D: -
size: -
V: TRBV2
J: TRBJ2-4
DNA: TGTGCCAGCACTACCCTCGGAACGACCGAGGGGGCCAAAAACATTCAGTACTTC
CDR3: CASTTLGTTEGAKNIQYF

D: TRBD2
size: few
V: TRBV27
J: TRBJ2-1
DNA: TGTGCCAGCAGTCTTGGACTAGCGGGGAATGAGCAGTTCTTC
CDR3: CASSLGLAGNEQFF

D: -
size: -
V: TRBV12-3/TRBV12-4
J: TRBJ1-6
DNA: TGTGCCAGCAGTTTCATGGGGCGGAGTTCACCCCTCCACTTT
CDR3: CASSFMGRSSPLHF

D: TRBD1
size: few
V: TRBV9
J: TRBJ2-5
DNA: TGTGCCAGCAGCTTCACGGACAGGGAGACCCAGTACTTC
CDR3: CASSFTDRETQYF

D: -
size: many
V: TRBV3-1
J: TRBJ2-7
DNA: TGTGCCAGCAGCCAAGGACTAGGCTACGAGCAGTACTTC
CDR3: CASSQGLGYEQYF

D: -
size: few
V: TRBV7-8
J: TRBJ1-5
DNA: TGTGCCAGCAGCTTAGGGGAGGCGCGGGGGGCCAGCAATCAGCCCCAGCATTTT
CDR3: CASSLGEARGASNQPQHF

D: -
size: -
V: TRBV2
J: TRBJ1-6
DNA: TGTGCCAGCAGTGTAGGGCAGGGGAACAATTCACCCCTCCACTTT
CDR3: CASSVGQGNNSPLHF

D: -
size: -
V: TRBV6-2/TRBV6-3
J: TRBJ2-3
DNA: TGTGCCAGCACCGCCTCGGGCGGGATCACAGATACGCAGTATTTT
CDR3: CASTASGGITDTQYF

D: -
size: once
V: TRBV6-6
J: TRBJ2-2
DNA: TGTGCCAGCAGTCACCGGGCCGACAACACCGGGGAGCTGTTTTTT
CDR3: CASSHRADNTGELFF

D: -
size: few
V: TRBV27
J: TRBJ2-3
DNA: TGTGCCAGCAGCCCCCAGGGAGTTGGCACAGATACGCAGTATTTT
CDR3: CASSPQGVGTDTQYF

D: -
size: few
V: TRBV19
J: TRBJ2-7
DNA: TGTGCCAGTAGTATCCCGGGGGCTGGCGAGCAGTACTTC
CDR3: CASSIPGAGEQYF

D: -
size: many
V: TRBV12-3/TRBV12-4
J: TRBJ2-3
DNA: TGTGCCAGCTCTAAGGTCCCATCCACCACAGATACGCAGTATTTT
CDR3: CASSKVPSTTDTQYF

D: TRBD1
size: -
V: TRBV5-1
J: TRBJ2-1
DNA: TGCGCCAGCAGCCTCCGGGACAGGGCCTACAATGAGCAGTTCTTC
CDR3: CASSLRDRAYNEQFF

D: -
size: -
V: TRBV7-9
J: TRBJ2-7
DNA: TGTGCCAGCAGCCCCCTGACAGTCCTCGAGCAGTACTTC
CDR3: CASSPLTVLEQYF

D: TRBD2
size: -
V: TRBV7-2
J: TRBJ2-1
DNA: TGTGCCAGCAGCCTGAAACTAGCGGGTCCGCCCCGCAATGAGCAGTTCTTC
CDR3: CASSLKLAGPPRNEQFF

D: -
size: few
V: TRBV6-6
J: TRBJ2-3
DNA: TGTGCCAGCAGTGAATACTTAGATACGCAGTATTTT
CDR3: CASSEYLDTQYF